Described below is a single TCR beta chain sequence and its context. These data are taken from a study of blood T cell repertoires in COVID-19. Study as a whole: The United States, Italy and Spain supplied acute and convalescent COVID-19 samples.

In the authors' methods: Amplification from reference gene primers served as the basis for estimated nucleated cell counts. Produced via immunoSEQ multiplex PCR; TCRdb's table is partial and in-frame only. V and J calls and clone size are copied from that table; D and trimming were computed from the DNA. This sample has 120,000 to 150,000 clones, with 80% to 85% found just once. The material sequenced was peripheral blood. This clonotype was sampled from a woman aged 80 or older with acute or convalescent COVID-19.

The CDR3 loop reads CASSPSGGQPQHF. In DNA form, the CDR3 reads TGTGCCAGCAGTCCGTCGGGGGGTCAGCCCCAGCATTTT. The J gene is TRBJ1-5, the V gene TRBV28; weak D call: TRBD1 (5 bases). The CDR3 sequence is 13 residues long. The germline CDR1 and CDR2 sequences are MDHEN and SYDVKM. Trimming removed 5 bases at V and 6 bases at J, with 11 bases between.